Here is one TCR beta chain with its context. The CDR3 is made up of 15 amino acids. The V and J ends lost 1 base and 9 bases respectively, with 16 bases between them. CDR1 LNHNV and CDR2 YYDKDF come from the germline V gene (reference sequence). These data are taken from a study of T cells after somatic rescue of genetic block. Only in-frame clones appear in the TCRdb table, and some are missing; sequencing was by immunoSEQ multiplex PCR. The table lists roughly 120,000 clones, under 95% of them singletons. The specimen sequenced was peripheral blood mononuclear cells (PBMCs). The receptor's source is a woman aged 18-30 years. The genes are TRBV15 and TRBJ2-1; D assignment may be TRBD1 or TRBD2 (5 bases each). For the CDR3, the DNA is TGTGCCACCAGCAGAGCCGGGACCCCCTTAGGTGAGCAGTTCTTC. As protein: CATSRAGTPLGEQFF.